This T cell receptor (beta chain) was sequenced in a study of shared clonotypes between healthy human individuals. On this clone itself: Its specificity is not known.

Naive CD8 cells lacked CD45RO, underwent positive selection for CCR7 and left out terminally differentiated effector memory CD45RA+ cells. Assay used: immunoSEQ multiplex PCR; TCRdb lists only in-frame clones, some missing. The sample has 600,000 or so clones; roughly 98% are singletons. Study observations and caveats: The naive CD4 repertoires of a handful of donors were compared, and around 5.1% of clonotypes were shared.

Material for sequencing was naive CD8+ T cells sorted from blood. This receptor was identified in a man aged 30-40 years in good health.

The CDR3 reads CASSLAGAPHYNEQFF. DNA of the CDR3: TGTGCCAGCAGCTTGGCCGGGGCCCCTCACTACAATGAGCAGTTCTTC. V usage is TRBV5-5 and J usage is TRBJ2-1; perhaps D is TRBD1 or TRBD2 (5 bases each). The CDR3 is 16 amino acids. CDR1 SGHKS and CDR2 YYEKEE come from the germline V gene (reference sequence). The ends were cut back, 0 bases at V and 3 bases at J, with 13 bases in the middle.